The source of this TCR beta chain is a study of T cell responses to AZD1222 COVID-19 vaccine. Turning to the study itself: Some second doses came at about 4 weeks and others at about 12 weeks; these were pooled.

The study's findings and limits: Repertoire sampling occurred only after the peak T cell response. Within unmutated variant regions lay the reported targets of nearly half of spike-specific TCRs.

Points on this clone: Its target is not known.

TCRdb's table, derived via immunoSEQ multiplex PCR, lists solely in-frame clones and lacks some. The sample comprises approximately 92,000 clones, more than 75% of which are singletons, and 22% rests with the top ten. The germline V gene encodes CDR1 MNHEY and CDR2 SMNVEV (reference sequence). The CDR3 loop spans 15 amino acids. V shed 3 bases and J 1 base; nucleotides not matched to a gene: 1. This specimen consisted of peripheral blood, obtained on day 0 of AZD1222 vaccination. The chain joins TRBV27 to TRBJ2-2; 8 bases line up with TRBD1. This sequence originates from an adult in good health. The CDR3 loop is CASSFGTGNTGELFF. The CDR3 DNA reads as TGTGCCAGCAGTTTCGGGACAGGGAACACCGGGGAGCTGTTTTTT.